The clone carrying this T cell receptor (beta chain) was counted once. These data are taken from a study of blood T cell repertoires in COVID-19. The CDR3 runs 13 residues. Germline V CDR1 and CDR2: GTSNPN, SVGIG (reference sequence). Trimming pared 3 bases from V and 2 bases from J, leaving 10 bases between. The table came from immunoSEQ multiplex PCR; TCRdb's copy has only in-frame clones and leaves some out. This sample has 140,000 to 150,000 clones, with around 87% found just once. The TCR comes from a man in his sixties who had recovered from COVID-19. The chain joins TRBV30 to TRBJ1-1; a weak D match, TRBD1 (6 bases). Sequenced material: PBMCs or T cells enriched from blood (not recorded which). The CDR3 protein is CAWSTGFNTEAFF. DNA for the CDR3: TGTGCCTGGAGCACAGGGTTTAACACTGAAGCTTTCTTT.